The T cell receptor beta chain under discussion was sequenced for a study of blood T cell repertoires in COVID-19. Study details: Samples representing acute and convalescent COVID-19 were sourced from the United States, Italy and Spain. T cells, B-cell-depleted T cells, or PBMCs supplied cDNA or gDNA.

This clone was counted only a few times. V lost 4 bases and J lost 0; bases outside the gene matches: 7. Per germline, CDR1 SGHDT and CDR2 YYEEEE. This CDR3 is built from 16 residues. Enrollees, about 18 to 89 years old, lived in about two dozen US areas. In the authors' workflow: Reference gene primer amplification in the assay estimated nucleated cell counts. The method was immunoSEQ multiplex PCR; TCRdb's version includes in-frame clones alone and lacks a portion of them. Clonal size and the V and J genes are those of that table, whereas D and trimming came from the DNA. The sample comprises 350,000 or so clones, approximately 91% of which are singletons, and just over 1% rests with the top ten.

The rearrangement joins TRBV5-6 to TRBJ2-3, with TRBD2 matching 8 bases. This sequence was found in a woman between 25 and 40 years old who had been exposed to COVID-19. Sequencing was performed on PBMCs or T cells enriched from blood (not recorded which). The CDR3 region has the DNA TGTGCCAGCAGCCTGTTGAGCGGGAGTAGCACAGATACGCAGTATTTT. It is translated as CASSLLSGSSTDTQYF.